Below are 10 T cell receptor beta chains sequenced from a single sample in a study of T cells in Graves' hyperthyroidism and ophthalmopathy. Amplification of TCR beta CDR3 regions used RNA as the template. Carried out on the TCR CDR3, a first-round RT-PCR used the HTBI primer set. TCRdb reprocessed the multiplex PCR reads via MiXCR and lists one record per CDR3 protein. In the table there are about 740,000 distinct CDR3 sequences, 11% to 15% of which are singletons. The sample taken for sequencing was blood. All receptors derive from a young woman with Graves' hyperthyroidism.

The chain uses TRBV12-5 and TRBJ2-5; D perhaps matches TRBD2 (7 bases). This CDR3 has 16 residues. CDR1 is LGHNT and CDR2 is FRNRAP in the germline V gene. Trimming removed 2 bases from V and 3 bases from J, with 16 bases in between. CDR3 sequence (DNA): TGTGCTAGTGGTTTGAGGGGGATTGGGGGGGAAGAGACCCAGTACTTC. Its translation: CASGLRGIGGEETQYF.

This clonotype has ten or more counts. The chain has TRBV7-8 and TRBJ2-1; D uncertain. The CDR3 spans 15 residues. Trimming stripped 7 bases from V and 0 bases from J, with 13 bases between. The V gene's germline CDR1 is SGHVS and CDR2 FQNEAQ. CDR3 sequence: CASISRLSSYNEQFF. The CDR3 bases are TGTGCCAGCATCAGCCGGCTTAGCTCCTACAATGAGCAGTTCTTC.

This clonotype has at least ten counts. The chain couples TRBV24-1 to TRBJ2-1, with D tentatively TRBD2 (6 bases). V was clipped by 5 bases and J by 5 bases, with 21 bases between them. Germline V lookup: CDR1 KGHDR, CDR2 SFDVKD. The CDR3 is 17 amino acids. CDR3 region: CATSGSADTGDDNEQFF. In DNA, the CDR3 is TGTGCCACCAGTGGCTCGGCAGACACGGGAGACGACAATGAGCAGTTCTTC.

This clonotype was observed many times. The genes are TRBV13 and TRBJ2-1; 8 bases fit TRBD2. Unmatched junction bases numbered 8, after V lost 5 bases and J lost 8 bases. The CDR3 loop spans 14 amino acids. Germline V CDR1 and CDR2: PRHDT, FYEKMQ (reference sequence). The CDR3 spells CASSPRGREDEQFF. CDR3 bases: TGTGCCAGCAGCCCCCGCGGGCGGGAGGATGAGCAGTTCTTC. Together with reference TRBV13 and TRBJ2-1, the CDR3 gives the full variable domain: AAGVIQSPRHLIKEKRETATLKCYPIPRHDTVYWYQQGPGQDPQFLISFYEKMQSDKGSIPDRFSAQQFSDYHSELNMSSLELGDSALYFCASSPRGREDEQFFGPGTRLTVL.

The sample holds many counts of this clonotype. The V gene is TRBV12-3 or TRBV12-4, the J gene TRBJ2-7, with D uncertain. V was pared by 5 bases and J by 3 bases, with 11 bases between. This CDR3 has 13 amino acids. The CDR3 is CASSPDADYEQYF. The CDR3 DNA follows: TGTGCCAGCAGTCCCGACGCCGACTACGAGCAGTACTTC.

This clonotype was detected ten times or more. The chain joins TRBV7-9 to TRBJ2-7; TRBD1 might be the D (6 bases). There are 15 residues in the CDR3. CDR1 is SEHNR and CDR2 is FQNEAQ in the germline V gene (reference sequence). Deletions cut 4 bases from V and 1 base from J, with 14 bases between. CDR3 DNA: TGTGCCAGCAGCTCATCCGTGACAGGTTCCTACGAGCAGTACTTC. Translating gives CASSSSVTGSYEQYF. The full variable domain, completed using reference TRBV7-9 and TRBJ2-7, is DTGVSQNPRHKITKRGQNVTFRCDPISEHNRLYWYRQTLGQGPEFLTYFQNEAQLEKSRLLSDRFSAERPKGSFSTLEIQRTEQGDSAMYLCASSSSVTGSYEQYFGPGTRLTVT.

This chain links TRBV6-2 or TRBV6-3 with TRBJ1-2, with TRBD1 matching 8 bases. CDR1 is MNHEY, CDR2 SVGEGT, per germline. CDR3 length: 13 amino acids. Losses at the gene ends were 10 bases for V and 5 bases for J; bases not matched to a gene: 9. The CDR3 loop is CAISFWTGYGYTF. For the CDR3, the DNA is TGTGCCATATCCTTCTGGACAGGGTATGGCTACACCTTC.

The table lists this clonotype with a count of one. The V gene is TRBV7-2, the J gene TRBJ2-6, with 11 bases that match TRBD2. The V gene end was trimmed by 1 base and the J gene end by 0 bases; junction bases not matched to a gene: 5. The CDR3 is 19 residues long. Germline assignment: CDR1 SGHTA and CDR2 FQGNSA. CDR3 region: CASSLVLLAGASGANVLTF. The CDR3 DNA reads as TGTGCCAGCAGCTTAGTTTTACTAGCGGGGGCCTCTGGGGCCAACGTCCTGACTTTC.

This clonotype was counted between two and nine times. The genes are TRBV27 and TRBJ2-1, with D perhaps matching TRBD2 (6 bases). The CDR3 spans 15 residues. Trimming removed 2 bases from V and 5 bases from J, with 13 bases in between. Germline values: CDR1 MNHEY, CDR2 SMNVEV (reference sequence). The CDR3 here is CASSLIAEIDNEQFF. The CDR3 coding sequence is TGTGCCAGCAGTTTAATAGCGGAGATAGACAATGAGCAGTTCTTC.

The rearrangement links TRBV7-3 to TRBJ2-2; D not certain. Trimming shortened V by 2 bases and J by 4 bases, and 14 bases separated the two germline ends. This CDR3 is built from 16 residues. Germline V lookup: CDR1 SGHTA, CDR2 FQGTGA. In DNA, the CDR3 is TGTGCCAGCAGCTTATATGGCTCAGCCCTCACCGGGGAGCTGTTTTTT. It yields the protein CASSLYGSALTGELFF.